These T cell receptor beta chains were read from a single sample in a study of blood T cells in healthy people across ages. TCRdb passed the 5' RACE reads through MiXCR, listing each CDR3 protein once. The profile shows over 750,000 distinct CDR3 sequences, approximately 25% of them singletons. This sample also belongs to another study, concerning T cells of mothers and their children.

Material: blood. Every receptor here comes from a boy aged 5-17 years in good health. CDR3s include the opening cysteine and the closing phenylalanine or tryptophan. Fields, in order: clone size, J gene, V gene, D gene, CDR3 length, CDR3 protein, CDR3 DNA. A D gene is named only where the DNA matches it firmly. Only part of the rows carry a size: once, few, many, or a class if the clone is expanded.

clone_size: NA
j_call: TRBJ2-7
v_call: TRBV20-1
d_call: NA
cdr3_length: 13
cdr3_aa: CSAIAGQTYEQYF
cdr3_nt: TGCAGTGCTATCGCGGGGCAGACCTACGAGCAGTACTTC

clone_size: few
j_call: TRBJ2-1
v_call: TRBV7-6
d_call: TRBD2
cdr3_length: 17
cdr3_aa: CASSWGLAGGGANEQFF
cdr3_nt: TGTGCCAGCAGCTGGGGACTAGCGGGAGGGGGGGCAAATGAGCAGTTCTTC

clone_size: few
j_call: TRBJ2-5
v_call: TRBV6-5
d_call: TRBD2
cdr3_length: 17
cdr3_aa: CASSYSWSGSGQETQYF
cdr3_nt: TGTGCCAGCAGTTACTCGTGGAGCGGGAGTGGACAAGAGACCCAGTACTTC

clone_size: NA
j_call: TRBJ2-7
v_call: TRBV20-1
d_call: NA
cdr3_length: 14
cdr3_aa: CSARDGQQAYEQYF
cdr3_nt: TGCAGTGCTAGAGATGGGCAACAAGCCTACGAGCAGTACTTC

clone_size: NA
j_call: TRBJ2-5
v_call: TRBV7-2
d_call: NA
cdr3_length: 15
cdr3_aa: CASSLVAEYQETQYF
cdr3_nt: TGTGCCAGCAGCTTAGTTGCTGAGTACCAAGAGACCCAGTACTTC

clone_size: few
j_call: TRBJ2-3
v_call: TRBV7-2
d_call: NA
cdr3_length: 16
cdr3_aa: CASSLGISLSTDTQYF
cdr3_nt: TGTGCCAGCAGCTTAGGTATAAGCCTTAGCACAGATACGCAGTATTTT

clone_size: NA
j_call: TRBJ2-1
v_call: TRBV29-1
d_call: NA
cdr3_length: 15
cdr3_aa: CSVRRPDRVYHEQFF
cdr3_nt: TGCAGCGTACGGAGACCCGACCGGGTGTACCATGAGCAGTTCTTC

clone_size: NA
j_call: TRBJ2-7
v_call: TRBV7-8
d_call: NA
cdr3_length: 12
cdr3_aa: CATGGQTYEQYF
cdr3_nt: TGTGCCACCGGGGGGCAGACCTACGAGCAGTACTTC

clone_size: NA
j_call: TRBJ2-3
v_call: TRBV29-1
d_call: NA
cdr3_length: 14
cdr3_aa: CSVEDGLHTDTQYF
cdr3_nt: TGCAGCGTTGAGGACGGACTACACACAGATACGCAGTATTTT

clone_size: few
j_call: TRBJ1-2
v_call: TRBV12-3/TRBV12-4
d_call: TRBD1
cdr3_length: 19
cdr3_aa: CASSLFLLSGGTENYGYTF
cdr3_nt: TGTGCCAGCAGTCTGTTTCTACTGAGCGGCGGGACAGAAAACTATGGCTACACCTTC

clone_size: NA
j_call: TRBJ1-4
v_call: TRBV12-3/TRBV12-4
d_call: NA
cdr3_length: 14
cdr3_aa: CASTHLGSGEKLFF
cdr3_nt: TGTGCCAGCACCCATCTCGGGTCTGGCGAAAAACTGTTTTTT

clone_size: NA
j_call: TRBJ1-6
v_call: TRBV6-5
d_call: TRBD1
cdr3_length: 18
cdr3_aa: CASSLGQGVLSYNSPLHF
cdr3_nt: TGTGCCAGCAGTTTGGGACAGGGGGTTCTCTCCTATAATTCACCCCTCCACTTT

clone_size: NA
j_call: TRBJ2-4
v_call: TRBV7-9
d_call: TRBD2
cdr3_length: 15
cdr3_aa: CASSSRGGEGNIQYF
cdr3_nt: TGTGCCAGCAGCTCGAGGGGAGGGGAAGGAAACATTCAGTACTTC

clone_size: NA
j_call: TRBJ2-7
v_call: TRBV4-1
d_call: NA
cdr3_length: 15
cdr3_aa: CASSQEFGGTYEQYF
cdr3_nt: TGCGCCAGCAGCCAAGAATTCGGGGGTACCTACGAGCAGTACTTC

clone_size: NA
j_call: TRBJ1-2
v_call: TRBV10-3
d_call: NA
cdr3_length: 18
cdr3_aa: CAISSPTSGHRTYYGYTF
cdr3_nt: TGTGCCATCAGCTCCCCGACTTCGGGACACCGAACTTACTATGGCTACACCTTC

clone_size: NA
j_call: TRBJ2-1
v_call: TRBV4-1
d_call: TRBD2
cdr3_length: 17
cdr3_aa: CASSQDGRGGSYNEQFF
cdr3_nt: TGCGCCAGCAGCCAAGATGGGCGGGGGGGCTCCTACAATGAGCAGTTCTTC

clone_size: NA
j_call: TRBJ2-5
v_call: TRBV12-3/TRBV12-4
d_call: NA
cdr3_length: 15
cdr3_aa: CASSFGGSGGETQYF
cdr3_nt: TGTGCCAGCAGTTTCGGTGGAAGCGGTGGGGAGACCCAGTACTTC

clone_size: few
j_call: TRBJ1-2
v_call: TRBV28
d_call: TRBD1
cdr3_length: 14
cdr3_aa: CASSQGTDLYGYTF
cdr3_nt: TGTGCCAGCAGCCAAGGGACAGACCTCTATGGCTACACCTTC

clone_size: few
j_call: TRBJ1-1
v_call: TRBV6-5
d_call: NA
cdr3_length: 16
cdr3_aa: CASSYGGTGLNTEAFF
cdr3_nt: TGTGCCAGCAGTTACGGTGGCACAGGGTTGAACACTGAAGCTTTCTTT

clone_size: once
j_call: TRBJ1-1
v_call: TRBV6-5
d_call: NA
cdr3_length: 14
cdr3_aa: CASSYSRGGTEAFF
cdr3_nt: TGTGCCAGCAGTTACTCGAGGGGGGGAACTGAAGCTTTCTTT

clone_size: few
j_call: TRBJ1-5
v_call: TRBV6-2/TRBV6-3
d_call: NA
cdr3_length: 14
cdr3_aa: CASSYMSRDQPQHF
cdr3_nt: TGTGCCAGCAGTTACATGTCGAGGGATCAGCCCCAGCATTTT

clone_size: NA
j_call: TRBJ1-2
v_call: TRBV27
d_call: NA
cdr3_length: 13
cdr3_aa: CASSFGQSYGYTF
cdr3_nt: TGTGCCAGCAGTTTCGGACAGAGCTATGGCTACACCTTC

clone_size: few
j_call: TRBJ2-7
v_call: TRBV24-1
d_call: TRBD2
cdr3_length: 14
cdr3_aa: CATSAGGGAYEQYF
cdr3_nt: TGTGCCACCAGTGCGGGCGGGGGGGCCTACGAGCAGTACTTC

clone_size: many
j_call: TRBJ2-1
v_call: TRBV29-1
d_call: NA
cdr3_length: 15
cdr3_aa: CSVGTGGDSQNEQFF
cdr3_nt: TGCAGCGTTGGTACCGGGGGGGACAGCCAAAATGAGCAGTTCTTC

clone_size: NA
j_call: TRBJ1-4
v_call: TRBV12-3/TRBV12-4
d_call: NA
cdr3_length: 12
cdr3_aa: CASSLIPAKLFF
cdr3_nt: TGTGCCAGCAGTTTGATCCCCGCTAAACTGTTTTTT

clone_size: NA
j_call: TRBJ2-5
v_call: TRBV20-1
d_call: TRBD1
cdr3_length: 13
cdr3_aa: CSAHWTGLETQYF
cdr3_nt: TGCAGTGCTCACTGGACAGGGCTTGAGACCCAGTACTTC

clone_size: NA
j_call: TRBJ2-7
v_call: TRBV10-3
d_call: NA
cdr3_length: 13
cdr3_aa: CAITSGTSYEQYF
cdr3_nt: TGTGCCATCACGTCCGGGACTTCCTACGAGCAGTACTTC

clone_size: few
j_call: TRBJ2-4
v_call: TRBV6-2/TRBV6-3
d_call: NA
cdr3_length: 12
cdr3_aa: CATGDQRDIQYF
cdr3_nt: TGTGCCACAGGCGATCAACGGGACATTCAGTACTTC

clone_size: NA
j_call: TRBJ2-7
v_call: TRBV27
d_call: TRBD1
cdr3_length: 15
cdr3_aa: CASSLGQGPFSEQYF
cdr3_nt: TGTGCCAGCAGTCTCGGACAGGGGCCCTTCTCCGAGCAGTACTTC

clone_size: NA
j_call: TRBJ2-2
v_call: TRBV3-1
d_call: TRBD1
cdr3_length: 14
cdr3_aa: CASSGRGRIGELFF
cdr3_nt: TGTGCCAGCAGTGGCAGGGGGCGGATCGGGGAGCTGTTTTTT

clone_size: NA
j_call: TRBJ2-5
v_call: TRBV6-6
d_call: TRBD1
cdr3_length: 14
cdr3_aa: CASSSRQGQETQYF
cdr3_nt: TGTGCCAGCAGTTCCCGACAGGGCCAAGAGACCCAGTACTTC

clone_size: few
j_call: TRBJ2-7
v_call: TRBV7-2
d_call: NA
cdr3_length: 14
cdr3_aa: CASSLASSPYEQYF
cdr3_nt: TGTGCCAGCAGCTTAGCAAGTTCCCCCTACGAGCAGTACTTC

clone_size: once
j_call: TRBJ1-4
v_call: TRBV29-1
d_call: NA
cdr3_length: 12
cdr3_aa: CSVAGGGDKLFF
cdr3_nt: TGCAGCGTTGCGGGGGGTGGTGATAAACTGTTTTTT

clone_size: few
j_call: TRBJ1-6
v_call: TRBV27
d_call: NA
cdr3_length: 14
cdr3_aa: CASALAGNNSPLHF
cdr3_nt: TGTGCCAGCGCCCTGGCCGGAAATAATTCACCCCTCCACTTT

clone_size: few
j_call: TRBJ2-5
v_call: TRBV5-1
d_call: NA
cdr3_length: 14
cdr3_aa: CASSGGGTQETQYF
cdr3_nt: TGCGCCAGCAGTGGGGGGGGCACCCAAGAGACCCAGTACTTC

clone_size: NA
j_call: TRBJ2-3
v_call: TRBV6-1
d_call: NA
cdr3_length: 15
cdr3_aa: CASSEVGFSTDTQYF
cdr3_nt: TGTGCCAGCAGTGAAGTAGGGTTCAGCACAGATACGCAGTATTTT

clone_size: NA
j_call: TRBJ2-5
v_call: TRBV29-1
d_call: TRBD2
cdr3_length: 15
cdr3_aa: CSVVLLAGGQETQYF
cdr3_nt: TGCAGCGTTGTTCTGTTAGCGGGGGGTCAAGAGACCCAGTACTTC

clone_size: few
j_call: TRBJ2-5
v_call: TRBV4-2
d_call: NA
cdr3_length: 11
cdr3_aa: CASSQGGTVHF
cdr3_nt: TGTGCCAGCAGCCAAGGCGGGACAGTTCACTTC

clone_size: NA
j_call: TRBJ1-2
v_call: TRBV14
d_call: NA
cdr3_length: 14
cdr3_aa: CASSAYGAENGYTF
cdr3_nt: TGTGCCAGCAGCGCATATGGGGCGGAGAATGGCTACACCTTC

clone_size: NA
j_call: TRBJ1-1
v_call: TRBV7-2
d_call: NA
cdr3_length: 13
cdr3_aa: CASSLWASTEAFF
cdr3_nt: TGTGCCAGCAGCTTATGGGCGAGCACTGAAGCTTTCTTT

clone_size: NA
j_call: TRBJ2-1
v_call: TRBV3-1
d_call: NA
cdr3_length: 13
cdr3_aa: CASSRIEGNEQFF
cdr3_nt: TGTGCCAGCAGCCGCATTGAGGGGAATGAGCAGTTCTTC